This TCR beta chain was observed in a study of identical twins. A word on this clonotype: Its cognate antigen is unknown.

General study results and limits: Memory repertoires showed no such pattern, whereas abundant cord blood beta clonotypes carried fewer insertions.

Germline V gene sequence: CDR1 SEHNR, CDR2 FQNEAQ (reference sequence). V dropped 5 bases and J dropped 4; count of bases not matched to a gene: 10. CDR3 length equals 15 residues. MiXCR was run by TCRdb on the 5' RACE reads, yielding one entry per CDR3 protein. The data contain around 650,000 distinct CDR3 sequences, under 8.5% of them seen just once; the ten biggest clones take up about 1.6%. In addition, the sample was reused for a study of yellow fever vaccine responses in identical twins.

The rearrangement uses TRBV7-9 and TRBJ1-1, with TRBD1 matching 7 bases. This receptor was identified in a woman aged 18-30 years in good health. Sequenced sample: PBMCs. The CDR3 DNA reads TGTGCCAGCAGCCGGATGGGAGGGGGCCTCACTGAAGCTTTCTTT. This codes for CASSRMGGGLTEAFF.